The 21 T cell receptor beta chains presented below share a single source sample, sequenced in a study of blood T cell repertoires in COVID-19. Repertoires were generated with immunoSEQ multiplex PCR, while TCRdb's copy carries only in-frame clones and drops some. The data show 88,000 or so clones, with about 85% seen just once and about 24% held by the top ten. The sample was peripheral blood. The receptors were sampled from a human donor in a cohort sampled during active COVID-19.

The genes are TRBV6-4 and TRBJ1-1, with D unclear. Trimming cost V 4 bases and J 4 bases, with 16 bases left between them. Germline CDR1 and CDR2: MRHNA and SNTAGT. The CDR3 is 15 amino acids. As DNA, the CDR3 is TGTGCCAGCAGTGTGACAAGGTCGGAGGGCACTGAAGCTTTCTTT. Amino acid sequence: CASSVTRSEGTEAFF.

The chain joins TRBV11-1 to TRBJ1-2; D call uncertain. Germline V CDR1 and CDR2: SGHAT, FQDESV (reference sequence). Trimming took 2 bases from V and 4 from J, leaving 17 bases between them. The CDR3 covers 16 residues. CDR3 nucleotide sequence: TGTGCCAGCAGCTTACGTTCAGCGGGCGTCGGCTATGGCTACACCTTC. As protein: CASSLRSAGVGYGYTF.

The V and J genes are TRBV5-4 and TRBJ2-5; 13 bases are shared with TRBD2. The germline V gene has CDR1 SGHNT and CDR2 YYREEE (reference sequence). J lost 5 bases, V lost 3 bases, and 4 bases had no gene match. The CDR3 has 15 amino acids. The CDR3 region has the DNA TGTGCCAGCAGCTCACAACTAGCGGGAGGGGAGACCCAGTACTTC. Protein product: CASSSQLAGGETQYF.

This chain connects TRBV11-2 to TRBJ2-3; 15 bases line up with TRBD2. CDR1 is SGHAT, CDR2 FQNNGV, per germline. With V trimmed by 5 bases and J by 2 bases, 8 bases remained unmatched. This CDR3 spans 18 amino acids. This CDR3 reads CASSPWGLAGGFTDTQYF. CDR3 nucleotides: TGTGCCAGCAGCCCTTGGGGACTAGCGGGAGGTTTCACAGATACGCAGTATTTT.

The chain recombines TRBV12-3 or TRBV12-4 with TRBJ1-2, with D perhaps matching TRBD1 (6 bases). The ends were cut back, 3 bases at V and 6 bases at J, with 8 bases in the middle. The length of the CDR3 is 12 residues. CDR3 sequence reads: CASSFGDNGYTF. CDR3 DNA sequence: TGTGCCAGCAGTTTTGGGGACAATGGCTACACCTTC.

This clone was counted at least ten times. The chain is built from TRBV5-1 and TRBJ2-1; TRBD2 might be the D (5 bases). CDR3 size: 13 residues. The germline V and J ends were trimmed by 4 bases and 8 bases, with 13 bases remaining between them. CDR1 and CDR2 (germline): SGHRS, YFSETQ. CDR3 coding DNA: TGCGCCAGCAGCCCGAGGACTTTTGATGAGCAGTTCTTC. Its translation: CASSPRTFDEQFF.

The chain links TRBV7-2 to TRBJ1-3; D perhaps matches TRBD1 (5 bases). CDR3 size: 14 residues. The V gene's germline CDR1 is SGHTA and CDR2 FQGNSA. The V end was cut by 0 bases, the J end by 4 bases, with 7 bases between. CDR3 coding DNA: TGTGCCAGCAGCTTAGCGGGGGGGGGAAACACCATATATTTT. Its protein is CASSLAGGGNTIYF.

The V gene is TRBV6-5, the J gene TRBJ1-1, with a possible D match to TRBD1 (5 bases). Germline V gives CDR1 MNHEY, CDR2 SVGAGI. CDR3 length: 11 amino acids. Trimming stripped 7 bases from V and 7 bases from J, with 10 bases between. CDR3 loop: CASNQGLEAFF. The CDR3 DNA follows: TGTGCCAGCAATCAGGGTCTTGAAGCTTTCTTT.

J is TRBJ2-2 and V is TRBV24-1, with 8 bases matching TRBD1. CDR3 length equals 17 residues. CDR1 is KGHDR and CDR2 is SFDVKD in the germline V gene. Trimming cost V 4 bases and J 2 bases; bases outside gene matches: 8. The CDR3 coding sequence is TGTGCCACCAGTGACTCGAAGGACAGGGCAAACACCGGGGAGCTGTTTTTT. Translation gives CATSDSKDRANTGELFF.

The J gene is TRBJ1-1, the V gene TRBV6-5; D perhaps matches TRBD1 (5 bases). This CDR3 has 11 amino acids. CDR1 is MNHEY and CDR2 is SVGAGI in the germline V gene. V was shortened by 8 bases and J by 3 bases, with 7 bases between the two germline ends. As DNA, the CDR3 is TGTGCCAGCCGGGGGGACACTGAAGCTTTCTTT. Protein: CASRGDTEAFF.

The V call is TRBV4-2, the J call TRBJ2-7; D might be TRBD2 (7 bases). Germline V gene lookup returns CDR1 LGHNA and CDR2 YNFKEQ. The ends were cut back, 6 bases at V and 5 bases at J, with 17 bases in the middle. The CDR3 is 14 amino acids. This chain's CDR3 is CASSPRGAQDEQYF. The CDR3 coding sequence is TGTGCCAGCAGTCCACGGGGGGCTCAAGACGAGCAGTACTTC.

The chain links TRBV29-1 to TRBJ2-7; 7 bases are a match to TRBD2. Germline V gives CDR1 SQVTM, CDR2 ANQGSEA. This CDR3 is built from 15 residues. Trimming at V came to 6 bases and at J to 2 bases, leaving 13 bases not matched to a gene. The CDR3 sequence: CSVRAGGSPTYEQYF. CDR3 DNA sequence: TGCAGCGTGCGGGCCGGCGGGAGCCCCACCTACGAGCAGTACTTC.

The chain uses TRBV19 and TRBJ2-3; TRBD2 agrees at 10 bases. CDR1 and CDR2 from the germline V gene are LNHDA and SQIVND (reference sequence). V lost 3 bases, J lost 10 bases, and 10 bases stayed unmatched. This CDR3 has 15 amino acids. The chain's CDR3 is CASSISTSGTKAQYF. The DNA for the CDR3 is TGTGCCAGTAGTATTAGTACTAGCGGGACTAAAGCGCAGTATTTT.

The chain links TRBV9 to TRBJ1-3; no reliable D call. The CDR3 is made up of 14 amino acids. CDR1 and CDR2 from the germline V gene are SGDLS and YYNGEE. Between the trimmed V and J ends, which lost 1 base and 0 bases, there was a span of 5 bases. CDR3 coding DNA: TGTGCCAGCAGCGTATTATCCTCTGGAAACACCATATATTTT. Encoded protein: CASSVLSSGNTIYF.

CDR3 loop: CASSLVVQMSYNEQFF. The CDR3 DNA reads as TGTGCCAGCAGCTTAGTAGTACAGATGTCCTACAATGAGCAGTTCTTC. The chain combines TRBV7-8 with TRBJ2-1; D gene uncertain. Trimming took off 1 base at V and 1 base at J, with 11 bases between the two ends. The CDR3 runs 16 residues. From germline, CDR1 is SGHVS and CDR2 FQNEAQ.

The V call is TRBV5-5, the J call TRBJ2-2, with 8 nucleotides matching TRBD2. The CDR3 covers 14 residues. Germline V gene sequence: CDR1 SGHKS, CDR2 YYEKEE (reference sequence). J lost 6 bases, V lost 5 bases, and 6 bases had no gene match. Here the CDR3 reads CASSTLGLAGELFF. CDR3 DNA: TGTGCCAGCAGTACACTGGGACTAGCCGGGGAGCTGTTTTTT.

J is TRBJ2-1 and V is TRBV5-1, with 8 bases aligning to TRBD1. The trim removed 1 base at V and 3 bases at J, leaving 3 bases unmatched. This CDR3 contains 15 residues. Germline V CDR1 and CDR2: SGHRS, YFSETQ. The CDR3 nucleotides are TGCGCCAGCAGCTTGTCGACAGGGGTCTACAATGAGCAGTTCTTC. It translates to CASSLSTGVYNEQFF.

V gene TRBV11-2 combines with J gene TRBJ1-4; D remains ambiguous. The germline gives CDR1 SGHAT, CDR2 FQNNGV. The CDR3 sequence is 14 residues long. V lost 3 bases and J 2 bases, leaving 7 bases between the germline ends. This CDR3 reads CASSFGSTNEKLFF. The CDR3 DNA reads TGTGCCAGCAGCTTCGGGAGCACTAATGAAAAACTGTTTTTT.

CDR3 coding DNA: TGTGCCAGCAGCCGGGGACAGGGAGAGGGTCGGGGCTACACCTTC. It yields the protein CASSRGQGEGRGYTF. The chain joins TRBV2 to TRBJ1-2; 9 positions agree with TRBD1. Per germline, CDR1 SNHLY and CDR2 FYNNEI. The CDR3 loop spans 15 amino acids. The V and J ends lost 6 bases and 8 bases, in that order; junction bases with no gene match: 13.

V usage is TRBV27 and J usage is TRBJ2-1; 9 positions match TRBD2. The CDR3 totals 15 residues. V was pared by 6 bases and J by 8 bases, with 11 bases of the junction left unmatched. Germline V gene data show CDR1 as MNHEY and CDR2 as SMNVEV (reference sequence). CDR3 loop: CASRPRGGRAYEQFF. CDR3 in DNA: TGTGCCAGCAGACCCCGAGGCGGGAGGGCCTATGAGCAGTTCTTC.

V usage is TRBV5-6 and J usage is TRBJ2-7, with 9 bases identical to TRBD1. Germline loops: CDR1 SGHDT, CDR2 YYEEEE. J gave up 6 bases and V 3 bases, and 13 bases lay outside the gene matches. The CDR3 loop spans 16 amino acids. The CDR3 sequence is CASSSLRDRAVGEQYF. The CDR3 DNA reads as TGTGCCAGCAGCTCCCTCCGGGACAGGGCAGTCGGCGAGCAGTACTTC.